This TCR beta chain appears in the sequencing data of a study of blood T cell repertoires in COVID-19. Study in general: The United States, Italy and Spain provided the acute and convalescent COVID-19 samples. PBMCs, B-cell-depleted T cells, or T cells provided the cDNA or gDNA that made up the material.

This clone is a singleton in its sample. The CDR3 is 16 amino acids. The V gene's germline CDR1 is SGHRS and CDR2 YFSETQ. Trimming took 4 bases from V and 0 from J, leaving 16 bases between them. Methods used by the authors: It was from reference gene primer amplification that nucleated cell counts were estimated. Method: immunoSEQ multiplex PCR; TCRdb's copy keeps in-frame clones and lacks some. Clone size and V and J calls were adopted from that table, with D and trimming inferred from the DNA. This sample carries fewer than 200,000 clones, 88% of them seen once, and the ten largest clones take roughly 6%.

The clonotype originates from a man aged 35-49 years with active or convalescent COVID-19. Material: peripheral blood. The J gene is TRBJ1-1, the V gene TRBV5-1; a possible D gene is TRBD1 (6 bases). Written as DNA, the CDR3 is TGCGCCAGCAGCAAGGCGCTTACAGGGCTGAACACTGAAGCTTTCTTT. Amino acid sequence: CASSKALTGLNTEAFF. The entire variable domain, with the rest obtained from reference TRBV5-1 and TRBJ1-1, is as follows: KAGVTQTPRYLIKTRGQQVTLSCSPISGHRSVSWYQQTPGQGLQFLFEYFSETQRNKGNFPGRFSGRQFSNSRSEMNVSTLELGDSALYLCASSKALTGLNTEAFFGQGTRLTVV.